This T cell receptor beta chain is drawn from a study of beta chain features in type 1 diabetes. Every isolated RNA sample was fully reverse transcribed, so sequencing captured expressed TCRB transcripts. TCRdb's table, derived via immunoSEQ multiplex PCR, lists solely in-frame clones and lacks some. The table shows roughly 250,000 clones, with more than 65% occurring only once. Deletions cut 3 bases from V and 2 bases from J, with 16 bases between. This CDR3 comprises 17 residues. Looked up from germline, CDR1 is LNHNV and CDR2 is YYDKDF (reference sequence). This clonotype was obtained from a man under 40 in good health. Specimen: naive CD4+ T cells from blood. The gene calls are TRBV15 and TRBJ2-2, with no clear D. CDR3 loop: CATSREHFGDNTGELFF. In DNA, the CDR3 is TGTGCCACCAGCAGGGAACACTTTGGAGACAACACCGGGGAGCTGTTTTTT. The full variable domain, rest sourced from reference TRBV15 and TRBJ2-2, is DAMVIQNPRYQVTQFGKPVTLSCSQTLNHNVMYWYQQKSSQAPKLLFHYYDKDFNNEADTPDNFQSRRPNTSFCFLDIRSPGLGDTAMYLCATSREHFGDNTGELFFGEGSRLTVL.